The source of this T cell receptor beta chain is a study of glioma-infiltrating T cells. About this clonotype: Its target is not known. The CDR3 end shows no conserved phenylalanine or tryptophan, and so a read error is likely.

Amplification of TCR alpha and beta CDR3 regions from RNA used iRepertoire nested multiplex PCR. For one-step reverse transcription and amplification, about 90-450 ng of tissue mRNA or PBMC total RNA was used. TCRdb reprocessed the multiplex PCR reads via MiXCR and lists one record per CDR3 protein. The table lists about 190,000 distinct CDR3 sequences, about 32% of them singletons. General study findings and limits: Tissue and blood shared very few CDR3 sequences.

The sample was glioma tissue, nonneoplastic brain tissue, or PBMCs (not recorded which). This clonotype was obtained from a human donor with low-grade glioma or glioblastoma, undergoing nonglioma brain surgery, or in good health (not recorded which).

The CDR3, as DNA: TGCAGCGTTGAAGCGGGACGGGACGGGCGGCGGGTGGACACAGATACGCAGTATCTT. As protein: CSVEAGRDGRRVDTDTQYL. J is TRBJ2-3 and V is TRBV29-1; D could derive from TRBD1 or TRBD2 (5 bases each). CDR3 length equals 19 residues. The V gene lost 1 base and the J gene lost 2 bases, with 25 bases spanning the gap. CDR1 SQVTM and CDR2 ANQGSEA come from the germline V gene.